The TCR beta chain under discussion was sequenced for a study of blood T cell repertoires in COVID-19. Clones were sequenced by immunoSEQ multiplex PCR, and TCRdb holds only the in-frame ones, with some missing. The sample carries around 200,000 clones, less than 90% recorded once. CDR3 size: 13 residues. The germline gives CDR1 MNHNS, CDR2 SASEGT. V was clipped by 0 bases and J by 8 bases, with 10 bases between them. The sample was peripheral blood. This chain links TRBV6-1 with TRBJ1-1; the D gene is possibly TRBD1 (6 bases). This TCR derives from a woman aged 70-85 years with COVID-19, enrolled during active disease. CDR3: CASSEAGADEAFF. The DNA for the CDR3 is TGTGCCAGCAGTGAAGCGGGGGCAGACGAAGCTTTCTTT.